This TCR beta chain emerged from a study of post-analysis software for immune sequencing data. The table lists this clonotype with a few counts. Its target is not known. Presence of unique molecular identifiers characterized the TCR beta cDNA libraries. One entry per CDR3 protein results from TCRdb running MiXCR on the PCR reads. The sample has approximately 730,000 distinct CDR3 sequences; 25% to 30% are singletons. CDR1 and CDR2 from the germline V gene are MDHEN and SYDVKM. Between the trimmed V and J ends, which lost 3 bases and 3 bases, there was a span of 12 bases. CDR3 length: 14 residues. Study observations and caveats: Several TRBV segments occurring more often in patients than controls included TRBV5-6, TRBV5-1 and TRBV20-1.

Sequencing used blood. This receptor was identified in a girl aged 5-17 years with multiple sclerosis. V usage is TRBV28 and J usage is TRBJ2-7; D gene uncertain. The CDR3 loop is CASSFSGVHYEQYF. The CDR3, as DNA: TGTGCCAGCAGTTTCTCCGGAGTTCACTACGAGCAGTACTTC. Variable domain in full (rest from reference TRBV28 and TRBJ2-7): DVKVTQSSRYLVKRTGEKVFLECVQDMDHENMFWYRQDPGLGLRLIYFSYDVKMKEKGDIPEGYSVSREKKERFSLILESASTNQTSMYLCASSFSGVHYEQYFGPGTRLTVT.